The 3 T cell receptor beta chains presented below share a single source sample, sequenced in a study of OX40 agonist ivuxolimab in advanced cancers. Repertoires were generated with immunoSEQ multiplex PCR, while TCRdb's copy carries only in-frame clones and drops some. The sample carries roughly 53,000 clones, over 90% recorded once. This sample comprised CD4+ or CD8+ T cells sorted from blood, obtained in a trial of the OX40 agonist ivuxolimab. These receptors all stem from an adult with an advanced solid tumor such as melanoma, head and neck, liver or kidney cancer.

This clone has only one observation. V gene TRBV5-6 combines with J gene TRBJ1-1; 11 bases fit TRBD1. This CDR3 is built from 17 residues. Germline V gene sequence: CDR1 SGHDT, CDR2 YYEEEE. Losses at the gene ends were 3 bases for V and 5 bases for J; bases not matched to a gene: 12. Here the CDR3 DNA reads TGTGCCAGCAGCTACGGGACAGGGGGTTCCGCGAGGACTGAAGCTTTCTTT. It specifies CASSYGTGGSARTEAFF.

V is TRBV25-1 and J is TRBJ2-7; 8 bases fit TRBD1. This CDR3 contains 15 residues. V lost 0 bases to trimming and J lost 3 bases; unmatched junction nucleotides: 4. The germline CDR1 and CDR2 sequences are MGHDK and SYGVNS. The CDR3 DNA sequence: TGTGCCAGCAGTGAATATGGAGACAGGGGCTACGAGCAGTACTTC. Translated, it gives CASSEYGDRGYEQYF.

This clone showed up just a few times. The V and J genes are TRBV29-1 and TRBJ2-5, with D possibly matching TRBD1 (7 bases). The germline CDR1 and CDR2 sequences are SQVTM and ANQGSEA. Trimming took 3 bases from V and 2 from J, leaving 16 bases between them. There are 15 residues in the CDR3. The CDR3 protein is CSVDRQGGVQETQYF. CDR3 in DNA: TGCAGCGTTGATAGGCAGGGGGGCGTACAAGAGACCCAGTACTTC.